This T cell receptor (beta chain) stems from a study of vaccination and CD4 T cells after COVID-19. Study details: With a range of 35 to 161, the median interval from diagnosis to drawing post-COVID samples was approximately 100 days. Findings of the study overall: Median SARS-CoV-2-reactive clonotype numbers rose nonsignificantly, about 21 to 38.

Indicated treatment: roughly 11-day PBMC culture with coronavirus spike peptide pools or control peptides (ViraFEST assay). Judged by abundance, this clonotype is medium-sized (0.01 to 0.1%). Its antigen is unidentified. Cultured CD4+ T cells had their DNA profiled by the Oncomine TCR Beta short-read assay. MiXCR, run by TCRdb on the PCR reads, gives a single entry per CDR3 protein. Of fewer than 15,000 distinct CDR3 sequences listed, approximately 60% are singletons. Germline CDR1 reads SEHNR; CDR2 reads FQNEAQ (reference sequence). Trimming stripped 2 bases from V and 5 bases from J, with 12 bases between. The CDR3 is 15 residues long.

The chain employs TRBV7-9 and TRBJ2-2; D perhaps matches TRBD1 (5 bases). The specimen was CD4+ T cells from blood, cultured in vitro. The receptor was isolated from a human donor who had recovered from COVID-19. The CDR3 spells CASSLKGKGTGELFF. CDR3 DNA sequence: TGTGCCAGCAGCTTAAAGGGGAAAGGGACCGGGGAGCTGTTTTTT.